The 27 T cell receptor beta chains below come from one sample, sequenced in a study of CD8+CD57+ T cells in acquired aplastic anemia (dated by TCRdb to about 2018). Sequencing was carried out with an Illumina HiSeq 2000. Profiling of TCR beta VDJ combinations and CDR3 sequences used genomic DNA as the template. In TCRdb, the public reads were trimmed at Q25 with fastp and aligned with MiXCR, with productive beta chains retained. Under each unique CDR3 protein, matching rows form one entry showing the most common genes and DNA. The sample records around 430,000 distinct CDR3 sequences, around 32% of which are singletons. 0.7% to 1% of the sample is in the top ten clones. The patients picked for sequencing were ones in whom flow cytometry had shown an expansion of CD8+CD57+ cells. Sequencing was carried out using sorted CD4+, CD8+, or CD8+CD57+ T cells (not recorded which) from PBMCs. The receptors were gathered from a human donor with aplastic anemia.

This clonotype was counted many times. The CDR3 spells CASGRTGGSNGYTF. The CDR3 DNA follows: TGTGCCAGCGGGAGGACAGGGGGGTCGAATGGCTACACCTTC. This chain connects TRBV2 to TRBJ1-2; 10 bases align to TRBD1. This CDR3 comprises 14 residues. CDR1 SNHLY and CDR2 FYNNEI come from the germline V gene. J lost 6 bases, V lost 8 bases, and 9 bases had no gene match.

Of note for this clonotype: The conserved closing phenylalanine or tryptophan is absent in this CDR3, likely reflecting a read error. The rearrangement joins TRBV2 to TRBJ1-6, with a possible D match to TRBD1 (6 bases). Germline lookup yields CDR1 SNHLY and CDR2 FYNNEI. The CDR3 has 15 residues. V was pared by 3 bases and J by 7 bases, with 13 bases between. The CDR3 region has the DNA TGTGCCAGCAGTGAGGAGGGGCAGGGGAATTCACCCCTCCACGTT. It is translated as CASSEEGQGNSPLHV.

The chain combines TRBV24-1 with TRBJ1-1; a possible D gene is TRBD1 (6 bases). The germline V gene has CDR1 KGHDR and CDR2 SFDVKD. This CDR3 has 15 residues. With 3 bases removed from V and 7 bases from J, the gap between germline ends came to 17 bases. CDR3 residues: CATSDTSGGAYEAFF. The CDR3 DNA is TGTGCCACCAGTGATACCTCGGGGGGGGCATATGAAGCTTTCTTT.

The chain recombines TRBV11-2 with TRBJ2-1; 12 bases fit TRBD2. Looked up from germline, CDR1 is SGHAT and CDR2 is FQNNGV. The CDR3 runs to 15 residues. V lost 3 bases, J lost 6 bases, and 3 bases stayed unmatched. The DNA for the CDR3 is TGTGCCAGCAGCTTTACTAGCGGGGGGATCAATGAGCAGTTCTTC. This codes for CASSFTSGGINEQFF.

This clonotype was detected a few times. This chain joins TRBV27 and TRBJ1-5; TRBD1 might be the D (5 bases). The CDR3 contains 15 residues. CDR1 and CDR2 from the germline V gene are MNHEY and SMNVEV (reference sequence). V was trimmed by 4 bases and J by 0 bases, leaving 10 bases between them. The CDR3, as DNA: TGTGCCAGCAGTTCAAGGGGATATAGCAATCAGCCCCAGCATTTT. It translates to CASSSRGYSNQPQHF.

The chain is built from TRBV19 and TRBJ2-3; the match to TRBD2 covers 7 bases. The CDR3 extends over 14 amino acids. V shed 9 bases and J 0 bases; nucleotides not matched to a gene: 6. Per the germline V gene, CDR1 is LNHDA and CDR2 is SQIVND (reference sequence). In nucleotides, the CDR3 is TGTGCCAGCAGGGTAGCGGGTAGCACAGATACGCAGTATTTT. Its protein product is CASRVAGSTDTQYF.

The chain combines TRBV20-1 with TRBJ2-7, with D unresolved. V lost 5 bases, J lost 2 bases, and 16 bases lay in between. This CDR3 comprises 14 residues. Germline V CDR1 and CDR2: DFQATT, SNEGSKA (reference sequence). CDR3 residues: CSAVGPTSTYEQYF. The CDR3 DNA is TGCAGTGCTGTAGGGCCCACCTCTACCTACGAGCAGTACTTC.

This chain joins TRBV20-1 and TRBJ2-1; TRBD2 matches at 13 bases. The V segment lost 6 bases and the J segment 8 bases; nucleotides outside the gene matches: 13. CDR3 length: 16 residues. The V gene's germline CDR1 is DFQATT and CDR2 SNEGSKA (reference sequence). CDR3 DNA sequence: TGCAGTGCAAAAACGGGACTAGCGGGACGCACTTATGAGCAGTTCTTC. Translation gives CSAKTGLAGRTYEQFF.

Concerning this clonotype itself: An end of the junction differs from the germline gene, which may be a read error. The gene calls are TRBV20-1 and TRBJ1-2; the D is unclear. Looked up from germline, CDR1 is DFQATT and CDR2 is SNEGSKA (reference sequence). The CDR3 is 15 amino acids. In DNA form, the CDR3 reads TGCAATGCTAGAGACCAAGGAGTCAATTACTATGGCTACACCTTC. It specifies CNARDQGVNYYGYTF.

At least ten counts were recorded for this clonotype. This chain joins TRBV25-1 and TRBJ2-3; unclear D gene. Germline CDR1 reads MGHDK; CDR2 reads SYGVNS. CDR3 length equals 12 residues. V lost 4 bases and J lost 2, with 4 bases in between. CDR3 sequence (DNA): TGTGCCAGCAGTGCACCCACAGATACGCAGTATTTT. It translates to CASSAPTDTQYF.

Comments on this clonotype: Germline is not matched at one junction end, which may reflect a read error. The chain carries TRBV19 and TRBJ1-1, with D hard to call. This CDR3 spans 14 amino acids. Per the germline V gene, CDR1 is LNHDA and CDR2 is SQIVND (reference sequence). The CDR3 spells CACRRGPLSTEAFF. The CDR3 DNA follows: TGTGCCTGTAGACGAGGGCCGTTGAGTACTGAAGCTTTCTTT.

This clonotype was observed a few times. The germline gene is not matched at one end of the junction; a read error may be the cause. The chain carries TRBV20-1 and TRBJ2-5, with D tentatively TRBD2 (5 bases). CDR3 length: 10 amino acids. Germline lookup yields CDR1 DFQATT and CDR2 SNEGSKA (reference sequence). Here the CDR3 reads CSALWETQCF. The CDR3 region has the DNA TGCAGTGCCCTGTGGGAGACCCAGTGCTTC.

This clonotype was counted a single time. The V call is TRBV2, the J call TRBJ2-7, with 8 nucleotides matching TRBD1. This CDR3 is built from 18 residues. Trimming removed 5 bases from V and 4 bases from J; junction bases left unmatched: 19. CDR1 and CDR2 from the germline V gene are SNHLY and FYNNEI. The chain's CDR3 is CASSLSAMTGATIYEQYF. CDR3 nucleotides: TGTGCCAGCAGTCTATCCGCCATGACAGGGGCGACAATATACGAGCAGTACTTC.

The CDR3: CSVGDRAGANYGYTF. The CDR3, as DNA: TGCAGCGTTGGGGATAGGGCAGGGGCCAACTATGGCTACACCTTC. This chain uses TRBV29-1 with TRBJ1-2, with D possibly matching TRBD1 (6 bases). Trimming pared 4 bases from V and 2 bases from J, leaving 17 bases between. CDR1 SQVTM and CDR2 ANQGSEA come from the germline V gene. The CDR3 is 15 amino acids.

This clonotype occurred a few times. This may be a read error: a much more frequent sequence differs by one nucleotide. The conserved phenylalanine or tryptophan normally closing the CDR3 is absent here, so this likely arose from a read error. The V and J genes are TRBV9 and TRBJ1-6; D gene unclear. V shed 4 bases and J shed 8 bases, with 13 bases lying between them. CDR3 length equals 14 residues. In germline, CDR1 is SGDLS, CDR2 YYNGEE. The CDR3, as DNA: TGTGCCAGCAGCATCAATAGTGTTGATTCACCCCTCCACCTT. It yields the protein CASSINSVDSPLHL.

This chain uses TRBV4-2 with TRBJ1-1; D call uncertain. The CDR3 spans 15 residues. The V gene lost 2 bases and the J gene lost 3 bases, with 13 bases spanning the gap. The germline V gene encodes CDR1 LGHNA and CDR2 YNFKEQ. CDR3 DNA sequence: TGTGCCAGCAGCCAACCCCTTCGGTTGGACACTGAAGCTTTCTTT. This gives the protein CASSQPLRLDTEAFF.

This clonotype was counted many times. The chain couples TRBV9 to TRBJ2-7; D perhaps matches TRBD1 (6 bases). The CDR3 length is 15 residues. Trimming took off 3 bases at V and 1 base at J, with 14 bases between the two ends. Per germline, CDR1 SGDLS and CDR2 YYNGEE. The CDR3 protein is CASSAKAGQSYEQYF. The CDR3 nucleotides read TGTGCCAGCAGCGCGAAGGCTGGACAGTCCTACGAGCAGTACTTC.

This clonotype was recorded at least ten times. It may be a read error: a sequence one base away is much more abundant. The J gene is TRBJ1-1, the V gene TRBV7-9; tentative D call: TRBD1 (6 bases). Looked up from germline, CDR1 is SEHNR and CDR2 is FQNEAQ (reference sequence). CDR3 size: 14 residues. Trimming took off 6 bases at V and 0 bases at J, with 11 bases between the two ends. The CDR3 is CASRAGHLNTEAFF. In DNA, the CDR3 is TGTGCCAGCAGGGCGGGACACCTGAACACTGAAGCTTTCTTT.

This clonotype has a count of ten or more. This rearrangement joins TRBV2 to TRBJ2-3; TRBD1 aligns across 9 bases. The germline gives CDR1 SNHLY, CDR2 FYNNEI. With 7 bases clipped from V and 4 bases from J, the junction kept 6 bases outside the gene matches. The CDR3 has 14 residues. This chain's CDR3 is CASTRRTGADTQYF. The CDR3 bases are TGTGCCAGCACTCGTCGGACAGGGGCAGATACGCAGTATTTT.

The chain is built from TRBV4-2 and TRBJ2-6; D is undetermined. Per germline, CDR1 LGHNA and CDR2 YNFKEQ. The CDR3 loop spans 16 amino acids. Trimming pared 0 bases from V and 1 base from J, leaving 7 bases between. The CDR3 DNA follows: TGTGCCAGCAGCCAAGATCTTGTTTCTGGGGCCAACGTCCTGACTTTC. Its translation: CASSQDLVSGANVLTF.

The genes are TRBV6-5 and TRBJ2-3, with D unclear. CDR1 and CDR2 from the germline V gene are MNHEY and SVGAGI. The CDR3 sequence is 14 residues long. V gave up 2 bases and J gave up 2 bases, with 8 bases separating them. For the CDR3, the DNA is TGTGCCAGCAGTTACCGTCTACTCACAGATACGCAGTATTTT. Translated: CASSYRLLTDTQYF.

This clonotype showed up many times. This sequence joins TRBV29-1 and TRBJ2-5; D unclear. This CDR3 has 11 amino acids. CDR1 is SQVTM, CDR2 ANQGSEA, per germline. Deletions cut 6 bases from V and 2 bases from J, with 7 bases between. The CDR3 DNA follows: TGCAGCGTCGCGGTTCAAGAGACCCAGTACTTC. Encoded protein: CSVAVQETQYF.

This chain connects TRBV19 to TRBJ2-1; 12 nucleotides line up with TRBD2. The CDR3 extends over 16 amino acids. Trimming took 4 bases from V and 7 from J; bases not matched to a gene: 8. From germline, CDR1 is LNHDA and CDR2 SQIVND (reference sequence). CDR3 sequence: CASSSSSGRVWNEQFF. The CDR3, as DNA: TGTGCCAGTAGTAGTTCTAGCGGGAGGGTTTGGAATGAGCAGTTCTTC.

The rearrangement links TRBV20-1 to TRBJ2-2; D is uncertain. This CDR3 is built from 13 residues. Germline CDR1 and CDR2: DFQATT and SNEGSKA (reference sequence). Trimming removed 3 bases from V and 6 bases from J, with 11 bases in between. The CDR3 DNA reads TGCAGTGCTAGGTCGTTAGCAGCCGGGGAGCTGTTTTTT. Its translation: CSARSLAAGELFF.

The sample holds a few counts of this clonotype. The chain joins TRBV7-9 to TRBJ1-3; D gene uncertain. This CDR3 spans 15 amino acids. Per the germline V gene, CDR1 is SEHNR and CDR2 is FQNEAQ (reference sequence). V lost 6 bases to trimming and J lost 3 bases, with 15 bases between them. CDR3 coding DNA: TGTGCCAGCAGGCTTGTGGGCGGTGTTGGAAACACCATATATTTT. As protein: CASRLVGGVGNTIYF. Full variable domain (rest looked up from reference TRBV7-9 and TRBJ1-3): DTGVSQNPRHKITKRGQNVTFRCDPISEHNRLYWYRQTLGQGPEFLTYFQNEAQLEKSRLLSDRFSAERPKGSFSTLEIQRTEQGDSAMYLCASRLVGGVGNTIYFGEGSWLTVV.

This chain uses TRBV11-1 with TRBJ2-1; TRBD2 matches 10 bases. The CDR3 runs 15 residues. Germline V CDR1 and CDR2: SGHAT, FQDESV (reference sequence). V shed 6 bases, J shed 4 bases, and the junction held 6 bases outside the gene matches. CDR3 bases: TGTGCCAGCAGTTTTCTAGCGGGGGATTACAATGAGCAGTTCTTC. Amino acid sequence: CASSFLAGDYNEQFF.

CDR3 DNA: TGTGCCAGCATTTGGAGAAACACTGAAGCTTTCTTT. Translation: CASIWRNTEAFF. The V gene is TRBV2, the J gene TRBJ1-1; D ambiguous. Germline V CDR1 and CDR2: SNHLY, FYNNEI. The CDR3 length is 12 residues. V gave up 7 bases and J gave up 2 bases, with 8 bases separating them.